One and the same sample provided the 24 T cell receptor beta chains below, sequenced in a study of response to subunit inactivated influenza vaccine. TCRdb itself ran the RT-PCR reads through MiXCR, one entry per CDR3 protein. The sample has roughly 700,000 distinct CDR3 sequences, more than 11% seen once. Sample: PBMCs from blood, taken 14 days before vaccination. The receptors come from a man in his fifties who received an inactivated influenza vaccine.

This clonotype was seen a few times. The chain couples TRBV5-1 to TRBJ1-2; no clear D. V was cut by 1 base and J by 2 bases, with 12 bases left in between. Per germline, CDR1 SGHRS and CDR2 YFSETQ. The CDR3 is 15 amino acids. The CDR3: CASSLSGSANYGYTF. Written as DNA, the CDR3 is TGCGCCAGCAGCTTGTCCGGGTCCGCCAACTATGGCTACACCTTC.

This clonotype was seen a few times. For the CDR3, the DNA is TGTGCCAGCAGTCAACAGGGCTCTGGGGCCAACGTCCTGACTTTC. This translates into CASSQQGSGANVLTF. This rearrangement joins TRBV6-1 to TRBJ2-6; D perhaps matches TRBD1 (6 bases). Germline lookup yields CDR1 MNHNS and CDR2 SASEGT. Trimming removed 5 bases from V and 0 bases from J, with 8 bases in between. The CDR3 covers 15 residues.

The chain carries TRBV7-9 and TRBJ1-1; D remains unclear. V was clipped by 0 bases and J by 6 bases, with 14 bases between them. The germline gives CDR1 SEHNR, CDR2 FQNEAQ (reference sequence). The CDR3 spans 15 residues. The CDR3 DNA is TGTGCCAGCAGCTTAGCGGAGGTGGCGAGCGCTGAAGCTTTCTTT. This codes for CASSLAEVASAEAFF. The variable domain in full, with the rest retrieved from reference TRBV7-9 and TRBJ1-1, is DTGVSQNPRHKITKRGQNVTFRCDPISEHNRLYWYRQTLGQGPEFLTYFQNEAQLEKSRLLSDRFSAERPKGSFSTLEIQRTEQGDSAMYLCASSLAEVASAEAFFGQGTRLTVV.

The V and J genes are TRBV6-2 or TRBV6-3 and TRBJ2-7; 9 bases line up with TRBD1. Germline V gives CDR1 MNHEY, CDR2 SVGEGT. The CDR3 has 14 residues. After removal of 6 bases from V and 5 bases from J, the junction contained 8 bases not matched to a gene. DNA for the CDR3: TGTGCCAGCAGACGGACAGGGGACGCTAACGAGCAGTACTTC. It yields the protein CASRRTGDANEQYF.

This clonotype was seen more than once but under ten times. The chain carries TRBV25-1 and TRBJ2-5, with no clear D. The germline CDR1 and CDR2 sequences are MGHDK and SYGVNS. This CDR3 is 15 amino acids long. V lost 2 bases and J lost 5, with 15 bases in between. The CDR3 sequence is CASSEAADWGETQYF. In DNA, the CDR3 is TGTGCCAGCAGTGAAGCCGCCGACTGGGGTGAGACCCAGTACTTC.

CDR3 DNA: TGCAGCGTTGGGACAATGAGCTCCTACGAGCAGTACTTC. This encodes CSVGTMSSYEQYF. The V gene is TRBV29-1, the J gene TRBJ2-7; possibly TRBD1 for D (5 bases). Germline V CDR1 and CDR2: SQVTM, ANQGSEA. Trimming removed 4 bases at V and 0 bases at J, with 10 bases between. CDR3 length equals 13 residues.

The chain uses TRBV3-1 and TRBJ1-1; the match to TRBD1 covers 8 bases. CDR3 length equals 14 residues. Looked up from germline, CDR1 is LGHDT and CDR2 is YNNKEL (reference sequence). V lost 1 base, J lost 4 bases, and 2 bases stayed unmatched. The CDR3 coding sequence is TGTGCCAGCAGCCAAGGGACAGGGAGCACTGAAGCTTTCTTT. This codes for CASSQGTGSTEAFF.

There are a few counts of this clonotype. The chain links TRBV29-1 to TRBJ2-7; no clear D gene. Trimming removed 4 bases from V and 2 bases from J, with 15 bases in between. CDR1 is SQVTM, CDR2 ANQGSEA, per germline. This CDR3 is built from 14 residues. In DNA form, the CDR3 reads TGCAGCGTTGCGGTGAGTTCTCCTGCCTACGAGCAGTACTTC. Encoded protein: CSVAVSSPAYEQYF.

The rearrangement joins TRBV29-1 to TRBJ2-5; 7 positions match TRBD1. The trim removed 3 bases at V and 7 bases at J, leaving 5 bases unmatched. Germline lookup yields CDR1 SQVTM and CDR2 ANQGSEA. CDR3 length: 12 residues. CDR3 bases: TGCAGCGTTGACTACAGGGGAGCGACCCAGTACTTC. Encoded protein: CSVDYRGATQYF. Together with reference TRBV29-1 and TRBJ2-5, the CDR3 gives the full variable domain: SAVISQKPSRDICQRGTSLTIQCQVDSQVTMMFWYRQQPGQSLTLIATANQGSEATYESGFVIDKFPISRPNLTFSTLTVSNMSPEDSSIYLCSVDYRGATQYFGPGTRLLVL.

The chain employs TRBV4-2 and TRBJ1-2; possibly TRBD1 for D (5 bases). Germline CDR1 LGHNA, CDR2 YNFKEQ. The V end was cut by 0 bases, the J end by 6 bases, with 14 bases between. The CDR3 contains 15 residues. Here the CDR3 DNA reads TGTGCCAGCAGCCAAGATTCCGGGGGTGTGGATGGCTACACCTTC. Translated, it gives CASSQDSGGVDGYTF.

The V call is TRBV20-1, the J call TRBJ1-5; no reliable D call. Germline V CDR1 and CDR2: DFQATT, SNEGSKA (reference sequence). Trimming took 6 bases from V and 0 from J, leaving 12 bases between them. There are 14 residues in the CDR3. The CDR3 is CSAPFGYSNQPQHF. For the CDR3, the DNA is TGCAGTGCCCCTTTTGGTTATAGCAATCAGCCCCAGCATTTT.

This clonotype was picked up a small number of times. J is TRBJ2-3 and V is TRBV3-1; the D call may be TRBD1 or TRBD2 (5 bases each). This CDR3 has 15 amino acids. Deletions cut 0 bases from V and 2 bases from J, with 9 bases between. The germline V gene encodes CDR1 LGHDT and CDR2 YNNKEL (reference sequence). The CDR3 DNA sequence: TGTGCCAGCAGCCAAGATGGGACCGCCACAGATACGCAGTATTTT. Its translation: CASSQDGTATDTQYF.

This chain joins TRBV20-1 and TRBJ2-1, with TRBD2 matching 9 bases. Germline CDR1 reads DFQATT; CDR2 reads SNEGSKA (reference sequence). There are 14 residues in the CDR3. With 4 bases clipped from V and 6 bases from J, the junction kept 7 bases outside the gene matches. This CDR3 is CSATPGLASNEQFF. The CDR3 DNA is TGCAGTGCTACGCCGGGACTAGCCTCCAATGAGCAGTTCTTC.

This clonotype has just a few counts. This sequence joins TRBV7-8 and TRBJ1-6; 7 bases match TRBD1. Trimming took 4 bases from V and 6 from J; bases not matched to a gene: 12. The CDR3 has 17 amino acids. Germline V gives CDR1 SGHVS, CDR2 FQNEAQ. In nucleotides, the CDR3 is TGTGCCAGCAGCTCCACCCGACAGGGAAGGGGTAATTCACCCCTCCACTTT. Translation: CASSSTRQGRGNSPLHF.

The table lists this clonotype with a few counts. The chain uses TRBV20-1 and TRBJ2-3, with 8 bases aligning to TRBD1. This CDR3 spans 14 amino acids. The germline gives CDR1 DFQATT, CDR2 SNEGSKA (reference sequence). J was trimmed by 2 bases and V by 6 bases; bases with no gene match: 7. CDR3: CSATPGQVTDTQYF. For the CDR3, the DNA is TGCAGTGCCACTCCGGGACAGGTCACAGATACGCAGTATTTT.

In this sample, this clonotype turned up a few times. The chain combines TRBV2 with TRBJ2-5; TRBD2 aligns across 12 bases. CDR1 is SNHLY and CDR2 is FYNNEI in the germline V gene. CDR3 size: 15 residues. J lost 4 bases, V lost 6 bases, and 6 bases had no gene match. For the CDR3, the DNA is TGTGCCAGCAGACCTAGCGGGGGGGCCGCAGAGACCCAGTACTTC. Its translation: CASRPSGGAAETQYF.

This clonotype showed up just a few times. The rearrangement links TRBV6-1 to TRBJ1-3; unclear D gene. With 1 base removed from V and 4 bases from J, the gap between germline ends came to 5 bases. This CDR3 comprises 13 residues. Germline-derived CDR1 and CDR2 are MNHNS and SASEGT. In nucleotides, the CDR3 is TGTGCCAGCAGTGAAGTACACGGAAACACCATATATTTT. It specifies CASSEVHGNTIYF.

The chain joins TRBV4-1 to TRBJ2-5, with D possibly being TRBD2 (5 bases). There are 18 residues in the CDR3. Germline V gives CDR1 MGHRA, CDR2 YSYEKL. The ends were cut back, 0 bases at V and 1 base at J, with 18 bases in the middle. This CDR3 is CASSQDRSSGWFQETQYF. CDR3 coding DNA: TGCGCCAGCAGCCAAGATCGATCCTCGGGATGGTTCCAAGAGACCCAGTACTTC.

This chain uses TRBV7-2 with TRBJ1-4; maybe TRBD1 (6 bases). The germline gives CDR1 SGHTA, CDR2 FQGNSA. Trimming pared 2 bases from V and 8 bases from J, leaving 15 bases between. This CDR3 contains 15 residues. CDR3 sequence (DNA): TGTGCCAGCAGCTTAAGGGGCGGGACAAAAGAAAAACTGTTTTTT. It is translated as CASSLRGGTKEKLFF.

This clonotype was counted only a few times. The rearrangement joins TRBV14 to TRBJ1-1, with no clear D. The V and J ends lost 1 base and 4 bases respectively, with 10 bases between them. Germline lookup yields CDR1 SGHDN and CDR2 FVKESK. The CDR3 covers 14 residues. The CDR3 reads CASSQVSVVTEAFF. In nucleotides, the CDR3 is TGTGCCAGCAGCCAAGTCAGCGTAGTCACTGAAGCTTTCTTT.

This clonotype showed up many times. The DNA for the CDR3 is TGCGCCAGCAGCCAAGCAGCGGGGACAAGCGCAGATACGCAGTATTTT. Translating gives CASSQAAGTSADTQYF. This rearrangement joins TRBV4-1 to TRBJ2-3, with D maybe TRBD2 (7 bases). This CDR3 contains 16 residues. V lost 1 base to trimming and J lost 4 bases, with 15 bases between them. The V gene's germline CDR1 is MGHRA and CDR2 YSYEKL.

The chain carries TRBV2 and TRBJ2-2, with D perhaps matching TRBD1 (6 bases). CDR1 and CDR2 from the germline V gene are SNHLY and FYNNEI. V was trimmed by 7 bases and J by 3 bases, leaving 9 bases between them. The CDR3 spans 13 residues. The CDR3 nucleotides read TGTGCCAGCAACAGGGATTACACCGGGGAGCTGTTTTTT. Its translation is CASNRDYTGELFF.

V usage is TRBV9 and J usage is TRBJ2-1, with 15 bases identical to TRBD2. Germline CDR1 reads SGDLS; CDR2 reads YYNGEE. J lost 8 bases, V lost 4 bases, and 13 bases had no gene match. CDR3 length equals 18 residues. CDR3 residues: CASSLGLAGGGILDEQFF. The CDR3 coding sequence is TGTGCCAGCAGCCTAGGACTAGCGGGAGGGGGAATTTTAGATGAGCAGTTCTTC.

The V and J genes are TRBV7-8 and TRBJ2-5; D remains ambiguous. Germline-derived CDR1 and CDR2 are SGHVS and FQNEAQ. Deletions cut 2 bases from V and 5 bases from J, with 9 bases between. The CDR3 has 13 amino acids. The CDR3 DNA reads TGTGCCAGCAGCTTATATCTCGACGAGACCCAGTACTTC. Amino acids: CASSLYLDETQYF.